The T cell receptor (beta chain) under discussion was sequenced for a study of PD-L1 blockade in urothelial cancer. Each PCR contained spiked-in synthetic TCR analog templates. Clones were sequenced by immunoSEQ multiplex PCR, and TCRdb holds only the in-frame ones, with some missing. The sample records 83,000 or so clones, 83% being singletons. Time point denoted: peripheral blood 6 weeks after treatment start. The CDR3 has 13 residues. The J segment lost 5 bases and the V segment lost 8 bases, leaving 6 bases of the junction unmatched. Germline CDR1 and CDR2: SGHVS and FNYEAQ. This specimen consisted of PBMCs, obtained around atezolizumab (anti-PD-L1) treatment. This TCR derives from a man between 65 and 79 years old with urothelial cancer. This sequence joins TRBV7-6 and TRBJ2-5; 9 positions match TRBD1. The CDR3 bases are TGTGCCAGCGGGGACAGGGTAGAGGAGACCCAGTACTTC. Its protein product is CASGDRVEETQYF.